This T cell receptor beta chain stems from a study of blood T cells in healthy people across ages. Across the whole study: Researchers report that template switching captured about one barcoded beta molecule per two T cells.

Findings and caveats of the study: With donor CMV status unknown, expanded clonotype changes were possibly confounded. As naive T cell percentage varied, TCR beta diversity correlated strongly with it.

Using a J-beta primer mix together with a sample-barcoded 5' primer, a second PCR was run for roughly 7 to 11 cycles. TCRdb called the 5' RACE reads again in MiXCR, with one record for every CDR3 protein. This table has 1.5 million to 2 million distinct CDR3 sequences, roughly 27% appearing once. Of note for this clonotype: Its antigen is unidentified.

Every donor provided around 9.5 milliliters of peripheral blood. CDR3 length equals 12 residues. The germline V and J ends were trimmed by 7 bases and 4 bases, with 10 bases remaining between them. The rearrangement links TRBV12-3 or TRBV12-4 to TRBJ1-2; D may be TRBD1 (6 bases). The sample was blood. The sequence was obtained from a woman in her 30s in good health. The CDR3, as DNA: TGTGCCAGCACCGAGGACAGCTATGGCTACACCTTC. Protein product: CASTEDSYGYTF.